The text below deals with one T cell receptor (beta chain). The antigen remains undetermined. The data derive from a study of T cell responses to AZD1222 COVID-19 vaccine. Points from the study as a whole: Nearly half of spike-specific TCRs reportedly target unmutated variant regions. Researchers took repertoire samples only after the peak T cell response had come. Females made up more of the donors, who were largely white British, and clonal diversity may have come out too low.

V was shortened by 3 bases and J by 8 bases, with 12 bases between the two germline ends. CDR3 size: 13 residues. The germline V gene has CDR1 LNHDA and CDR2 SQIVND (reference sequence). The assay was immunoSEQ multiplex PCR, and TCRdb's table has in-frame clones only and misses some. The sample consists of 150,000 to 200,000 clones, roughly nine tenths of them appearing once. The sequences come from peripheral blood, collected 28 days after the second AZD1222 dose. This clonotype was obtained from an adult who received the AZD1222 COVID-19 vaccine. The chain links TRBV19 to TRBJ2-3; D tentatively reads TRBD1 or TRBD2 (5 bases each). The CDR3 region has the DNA TGTGCCAGTAGTATCCCCAATGGGGGTACGCAGTATTTT. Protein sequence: CASSIPNGGTQYF.